This T cell receptor beta chain was profiled in a study of regulatory T cells in long-lasting Graves disease. General observations from the study: Not thyroid tissue but only peripheral blood was studied.

Trimming took off 8 bases at V and 3 bases at J, with 13 bases between the two ends. The CDR3 has 13 residues. Arm-PCR of CDR3 regions with iRepertoire HTBI primers generated TCR beta libraries. Using its own MiXCR run on the multiplex PCR reads, TCRdb lists one record per CDR3 protein. The profile covers some 330,000 distinct CDR3 sequences, with 12% appearing a single time and 18% taken by the ten largest. Regarding time point: newly diagnosed GD, antithyroid drugs for less than 3 months. Scientists built the TCR library using RNA that was extracted from PBMCs. The EDTA tubes were filled with around 8.1 milliliters of drawn peripheral blood. This clonotype was counted ten times or more. Its matching antigen is unknown. These same records also appear under a second study, on T cells in Graves' hyperthyroidism and ophthalmopathy. Per that study: Those patients with uncontrolled infection, other autoimmune disease, pregnancy or lactation were excluded.

The specimen comprised peripheral blood mononuclear cells (PBMCs), sampled at new diagnosis, from a patient treated with antithyroid drugs. The source is a woman under 30 with Graves disease. This chain joins TRBV12-3 or TRBV12-4 and TRBJ1-2; D gene ambiguous. The CDR3: CASLWTGDYGYTF. CDR3 nucleotides: TGTGCCAGCTTATGGACCGGGGACTATGGCTACACCTTC.